A single sample gave rise to the 7 T cell receptor beta chains below, sequenced in a study of beta chain features in type 1 diabetes (dated by TCRdb to 2016 to 2019). The paper's findings and limits, for the study overall: In all four CD4+ subsets, TCRB CDR3 length was moderately but significantly shorter in type 1 diabetes patients.

Library generation was performed with the immunoSEQ multiplex PCR assay. The entire amount of isolated RNA was reverse transcribed using the High Capacity cDNA Reverse Transcription Kit, so the sequenced TCRB transcripts were expressed ones. Held by TCRdb, this immuneACCESS table contains in-frame sequences only and omits some clones. Under half of the omission traces to an unresolved V gene where checked; the cause of the rest is unknown. The sample yields around 260,000 clones; less than 30% were counted once. Together, the top ten hold roughly 0.011% of the sample. No antigen has been identified for these receptors. Sequenced: naive CD4+ T cells from blood. The cell subset or site label corresponds to: true naive CD4+ T cells. The receptors were gathered from a woman in her twenties or thirties with type 1 diabetes.

The chain has TRBV29-1 and TRBJ2-3; 7 bases line up with TRBD2. Germline loops: CDR1 SQVTM, CDR2 ANQGSEA. The ends lost 3 bases at V and 4 bases at J; junction bases unmatched: 4. This CDR3 is built from 13 residues. The CDR3 nucleotides read TGCAGCGTTGAGCGGGAGTCTGCAGATACGCAGTATTTT. It encodes CSVERESADTQYF.

The genes are TRBV19 and TRBJ2-7; D perhaps matches TRBD2 (5 bases). The length of the CDR3 is 13 residues. Germline-derived CDR1 and CDR2 are LNHDA and SQIVND (reference sequence). V dropped 4 bases and J dropped 5 bases, with 12 bases sitting between them. The CDR3 DNA is TGTGCCAGTAGTAGCCAGGCTAGCCACGAGCAGTACTTC. This gives the protein CASSSQASHEQYF. The variable domain in full, with the rest retrieved from reference TRBV19 and TRBJ2-7, is DGGITQSPKYLFRKEGQNVTLSCEQNLNHDAMYWYRQDPGQGLRLIYYSQIVNDFQKGDIAEGYSVSREKKESFPLTVTSAQKNPTAFYLCASSSQASHEQYFGPGTRLTVT.

The rearrangement joins TRBV2 to TRBJ2-1; the match to TRBD1 covers 10 bases. V lost 7 bases and J lost 8; bases outside the gene matches: 8. Germline CDR1 and CDR2: SNHLY and FYNNEI. CDR3 length: 14 residues. The CDR3 loop reads CASNPGQGYYEQFF. CDR3 sequence (DNA): TGTGCCAGCAACCCGGGACAGGGGTACTATGAGCAGTTCTTC.

The chain combines TRBV4-1 with TRBJ2-1, with D possibly TRBD2 on 6 matching bases. V was cut by 0 bases and J by 4 bases, with 13 bases left in between. CDR3 length: 16 residues. Germline lookup yields CDR1 MGHRA and CDR2 YSYEKL. CDR3 residues: CASSQDSLAYYNEQFF. The CDR3 DNA is TGCGCCAGCAGCCAAGATAGCCTAGCGTATTACAATGAGCAGTTCTTC.

CDR3: CASRTGMNTGELFF. The DNA of the CDR3 is TGTGCCAGCAGGACCGGGATGAACACCGGGGAGCTGTTTTTT. This chain connects TRBV9 to TRBJ2-2; tentatively, D is TRBD2 (5 bases). This CDR3 comprises 14 residues. Germline CDR1 SGDLS, CDR2 YYNGEE. Deletions cut 5 bases from V and 1 base from J, with 9 bases between. Full variable domain (remainder filled in from reference TRBV9 and TRBJ2-2): DSGVTQTPKHLITATGQRVTLRCSPRSGDLSVYWYQQSLDQGLQFLIQYYNGEERAKGNILERFSAQQFPDLHSELNLSSLELGDSALYFCASRTGMNTGELFFGEGSRLTVL.

This sequence joins TRBV5-4 and TRBJ2-7; 7 nucleotides align to TRBD2. Looked up from germline, CDR1 is SGHNT and CDR2 is YYREEE (reference sequence). The CDR3 is 15 residues long. Germline trimming cut 0 bases from V and 0 bases from J; bases unmatched to any gene: 3. This chain's CDR3 is CASSLVSGGSYEQYF. The CDR3 DNA sequence: TGTGCCAGCAGCTTGGTTTCGGGGGGCTCCTACGAGCAGTACTTC.

The chain has TRBV7-9 and TRBJ2-7; 7 bases agree with TRBD1. V trimming: 2 bases; J trimming: 6 bases; junction bases outside the gene matches: 10. The germline gives CDR1 SEHNR, CDR2 FQNEAQ (reference sequence). This CDR3 is built from 15 residues. The CDR3, as DNA: TGTGCCAGCAGCTTATCTAGGGGGCGCTTGGGCGAGCAGTACTTC. Residues: CASSLSRGRLGEQYF.